This TCR beta chain came from a study of blood T cell repertoires in COVID-19. About the research overall: Researchers got acute and convalescent COVID-19 samples from the United States, Italy and Spain. PBMCs, B-cell-depleted T cells, or T cells were the source of the cDNA or gDNA that made up the material.

This clone was seen a few times. Original handling: Reference gene primer amplification gave nucleated cell count estimates. TCRdb's table, derived via immunoSEQ multiplex PCR, lists solely in-frame clones and lacks some. V and J calls and clone size follow that table, whereas D and trimming were derived from the DNA. Among approximately 130,000 clones listed, over 70% were seen once. Specimen: peripheral blood. The TCR originated in a man of 80 years or more with active or convalescent COVID-19.

In DNA form, the CDR3 reads TGTGCCAGCAGTTTGGTAGGGGGAGCTAACTATGGCTACACCTTC. Translating it yields CASSLVGGANYGYTF. The V and J genes are TRBV27 and TRBJ1-2, with D possibly TRBD1 on 6 matching bases. V was cut by 3 bases and J by 0 bases, with 11 bases left in between. Germline V CDR1 and CDR2: MNHEY, SMNVEV (reference sequence). This CDR3 spans 15 amino acids.